These T cell receptor beta chains were read from a single sample in a study of T cells after yellow fever vaccination. TCRdb re-analysed the 5' RACE reads in MiXCR, keeping a single row per CDR3 protein. The sample yields approximately 550,000 distinct CDR3 sequences, roughly 19% seen once. Sequencing used PBMCs, obtained 15 days after the yellow fever booster vaccination. The receptors derive from a man younger than 40 who received the YFV17D yellow fever vaccine. CDR3s include the opening cysteine and the closing phenylalanine or tryptophan. Fields, in order: J gene, CDR3 length, V gene, CDR3 protein.

J gene: TRBJ2-5
CDR3 length: 16
V gene: TRBV5-1
CDR3 protein: CASSLGDGSAKETQYF

J gene: TRBJ2-1
CDR3 length: 15
V gene: TRBV4-3
CDR3 protein: CASSQEGLAAYEQFF

J gene: TRBJ2-1
CDR3 length: 13
V gene: TRBV18
CDR3 protein: CASSPYRGNEQFF

J gene: TRBJ2-5
CDR3 length: 15
V gene: TRBV4-2
CDR3 protein: CASSRSHGDQETQYF

J gene: TRBJ2-3
CDR3 length: 14
V gene: TRBV5-5
CDR3 protein: CASSPSSGTDTQYF

J gene: TRBJ2-3
CDR3 length: 13
V gene: TRBV5-1
CDR3 protein: CASGRTDTDTQYF

J gene: TRBJ2-1
CDR3 length: 15
V gene: TRBV4-2
CDR3 protein: CASSLRTSGYVEQFF

J gene: TRBJ2-7
CDR3 length: 13
V gene: TRBV5-1
CDR3 protein: CASSLKRNGEQYF

J gene: TRBJ2-7
CDR3 length: 14
V gene: TRBV9
CDR3 protein: CASSVDDRVYEQYF

J gene: TRBJ2-5
CDR3 length: 17
V gene: TRBV5-6
CDR3 protein: CASSLGRTGPYQETQYF

J gene: TRBJ2-1
CDR3 length: 14
V gene: TRBV20-1
CDR3 protein: CSASPPLAGVEQFF

J gene: TRBJ2-7
CDR3 length: 14
V gene: TRBV6-1
CDR3 protein: CASRSTPWTGEQYF

J gene: TRBJ2-1
CDR3 length: 15
V gene: TRBV19
CDR3 protein: CASSSPGQGANEQFF

J gene: TRBJ2-3
CDR3 length: 14
V gene: TRBV29-1
CDR3 protein: CSVDFGVSTDTQYF

J gene: TRBJ1-5
CDR3 length: 13
V gene: TRBV6-2/TRBV6-3
CDR3 protein: CASTGQRPQPQHF

J gene: TRBJ2-1
CDR3 length: 15
V gene: TRBV5-4
CDR3 protein: CASSFGTSGTNEQFF

J gene: TRBJ2-5
CDR3 length: 14
V gene: TRBV9
CDR3 protein: CASSSGRNWKTQYF

J gene: TRBJ2-2
CDR3 length: 16
V gene: TRBV7-2
CDR3 protein: CASSFGLAENTGELFF

J gene: TRBJ2-3
CDR3 length: 14
V gene: TRBV27
CDR3 protein: CASSVQGRTDTQYF

J gene: TRBJ2-2
CDR3 length: 14
V gene: TRBV6-2/TRBV6-3
CDR3 protein: CASSPASIAGELFF

J gene: TRBJ2-7
CDR3 length: 15
V gene: TRBV12-3/TRBV12-4
CDR3 protein: CASSSGLAEYYEQYF

J gene: TRBJ1-5
CDR3 length: 14
V gene: TRBV7-2
CDR3 protein: CASSLVGRNQPQHF

J gene: TRBJ2-1
CDR3 length: 13
V gene: TRBV29-1
CDR3 protein: CSDAPPAREEQFF

J gene: TRBJ2-5
CDR3 length: 13
V gene: TRBV28
CDR3 protein: CASSYEGVETQYF

J gene: TRBJ2-5
CDR3 length: 13
V gene: TRBV20-1
CDR3 protein: CSASRTSQETQYF

J gene: TRBJ2-3
CDR3 length: 15
V gene: TRBV28
CDR3 protein: CASSVAGGPKDTQYF

J gene: TRBJ2-5
CDR3 length: 18
V gene: TRBV14
CDR3 protein: CASTPGGVYGGSGETQYF

J gene: TRBJ2-1
CDR3 length: 12
V gene: TRBV29-1
CDR3 protein: CSVEIGENEQFF

J gene: TRBJ1-6
CDR3 length: 14
V gene: TRBV15
CDR3 protein: CATSRGGVGSPLHF

J gene: TRBJ1-4
CDR3 length: 15
V gene: TRBV14
CDR3 protein: CASSQARVANEKLFF

J gene: TRBJ1-2
CDR3 length: 13
V gene: TRBV5-6
CDR3 protein: CARSFRQGDGYTF

J gene: TRBJ2-7
CDR3 length: 14
V gene: TRBV6-2/TRBV6-3
CDR3 protein: CASSYSGRSERRYF

J gene: TRBJ2-7
CDR3 length: 13
V gene: TRBV29-1
CDR3 protein: CSVSDLSTYEQYF

J gene: TRBJ2-1
CDR3 length: 14
V gene: TRBV6-5
CDR3 protein: CASNYEGRYNEQFF

J gene: TRBJ2-3
CDR3 length: 14
V gene: TRBV10-3
CDR3 protein: CAISSGGDTDTQYF

J gene: TRBJ2-7
CDR3 length: 14
V gene: TRBV20-1
CDR3 protein: CSARVGGRDYEQYF

J gene: TRBJ2-2
CDR3 length: 16
V gene: TRBV15
CDR3 protein: CATTTPAGLNTGELFF

J gene: TRBJ2-1
CDR3 length: 13
V gene: TRBV7-2
CDR3 protein: CASSFAGINEQFF

J gene: TRBJ2-2
CDR3 length: 13
V gene: TRBV24-1
CDR3 protein: CATSDLSTGELFF

J gene: TRBJ2-1
CDR3 length: 13
V gene: TRBV4-3
CDR3 protein: CASSRGFGNEQFF

J gene: TRBJ2-7
CDR3 length: 11
V gene: TRBV30
CDR3 protein: CAWSVGPEQYF

J gene: TRBJ2-3
CDR3 length: 13
V gene: TRBV27
CDR3 protein: CASSLVILDTQYF

J gene: TRBJ2-2
CDR3 length: 13
V gene: TRBV7-2
CDR3 protein: CASSPRQAGELFF

J gene: TRBJ2-5
CDR3 length: 15
V gene: TRBV18
CDR3 protein: CASSPNSGSQETQYF

J gene: TRBJ2-1
CDR3 length: 18
V gene: TRBV5-1
CDR3 protein: CASSFFWTSGRSYNEQFF